This T cell receptor beta chain was obtained from a study of shared clonotypes between healthy human individuals (dated by TCRdb to the early 2020s). In terms of the full investigation: Two women and three men aged 18 to 49 years were included in the cohort. For each donor, three plates each were used for CD4 naive and CD4 memory, two plates were used for CD8 naive, and one plate was used for CD8 memory. The study deeply sequenced blood TCR repertoires of about five healthy adults to estimate repertoire size and the extent of clonotype sharing between individuals. To increase sequencing depth and limit assay-specific biases, different laboratories used diverse techniques to prepare libraries and sequence TCR repertoires. Each donor's leukapheresis produced roughly between roughly 0.85 and 9.5 billion PBMCs. Study-wide conclusions, independent of this receptor: When several donors were compared, the shared fraction of clonotypes was about 5% for naive CD4, 3.5% for naive CD8, 2% to 2.5% for memory CD4, and roughly 0.43% for memory CD8. The genetic and exposure-history diversity represented was limited by the small number of donors. Rarefaction of sorted-subset datasets indicated incomplete sequencing despite the large sequencing depth. Clonotypes shared by all four sorted-subset donors showed higher generation probabilities than non-shared clonotypes. Pairwise subsampling indicated that sequencing depth was expected to affect the degree of clonotype sharing among donors. Naive subsets generally had larger estimated clonotype richness than memory subsets did. Sampling was limited to blood, and TCR repertoires in tissue likely differ from TCR repertoires in blood.

The donors were healthy, HIV-negative adults with no recently reported acute infections or vaccinations. Every donor was a Caucasian adult living in Nashville, Tennessee, USA. CD4+ T cells were enriched through magnetic negative selection, after which naive cells were positively selected on CD45RA and the remaining negative fraction served as the memory subset. Blood was obtained by leukapheresis, after which PBMCs were separated by Ficoll-Histopaque density gradient centrifugation and cryopreserved in liquid nitrogen vapor phase. Analytical flow cytometry was used to check the purity and quantity of every magnetically sorted T cell population. From each sorted fraction, genomic DNA was isolated and quantified by UV absorbance on a Nanodrop 2000c. TCR CDR3 regions were amplified from genomic DNA by multiplex PCR using the deep immunoSEQ assay. For each cell subset, the extracted genomic DNA was distributed evenly across all wells of several immunoSEQ 96-well plates, and each plate served as one replicate. For sorted subsets, about 210 ng of genomic DNA, equivalent to 30,000 or so T cell genomes, went into each replicate PCR. Purified libraries were quantified with a Qubit 3.0 fluorometer, sized on a Bioanalyzer 2100, and re-quantified with the KAPA Library Quantification kit. Every immunoSEQ 96-well plate was sequenced on a separate single-read 150-cycle Illumina NextSeq 550 flow cell. The study's own analysis went as follows. The immunoSEQ output contained only junctional sequences without quality scores, so filtering could not match that applied to full-length reads. To assign V/J genes and CDR3, sequences were annotated against IMGT germline references using PyIR, a Python wrapper for IgBLAST v1.9. Any read was removed if the V/J assignment was weak (E-value above 1e-6), the CDR3 was missing, or the read contained stop codons, out-of-frame junctions, or ambiguous translated residues. V3J clonotypes were defined as sequences sharing the same inferred V gene, J gene, and CDR3 amino acid sequence. Percentage overlap between repertoires was calculated by dividing the number of shared unique clonotypes by the size of the smaller repertoire. Three approaches were used to assess repertoire richness: RTK rarefaction, the Chao1 estimator, and Recon v2.1 estimates of unobserved clonotypes. Generation probabilities for all TCRbeta clonotypes obtained by the gDNA method from several donors were computed using OLGA. Drawn from immuneACCESS, this table holds only the in-frame rearrangements with V and J called that TCRdb kept. Clones are partly lost; checked studies trace under half to an unresolved V gene and leave the rest unexplained. V and J calls and clone size are copied from that table; D and trimming were computed from the DNA. The sample has around 940,000 clones on record, around three quarters of them singletons. Clones ranked in the top ten supply about 1.5% of the sample.

Only a few counts were recorded for this clone. What this receptor recognizes is not known. Per-base qualities were not stored, and no clone one base away is much larger. Other DNA sequences in this sample translate to the same CDR3. Sample: memory CD4+ T cells sorted from blood. The cell subset or site label here, explained by the study, means: CD45RA-negative fraction. This clonotype originated in a man aged 18 to 30 in good health.

This receptor carries the CDR3 CASSYSRVGNTEAFF. The DNA sequence is TGTGCCAGCAGTTACTCGCGAGTTGGGAACACTGAAGCTTTCTTT. The sequence is built from TRBV6-5 and TRBJ1-1; a confident D gene designation cannot be given. Trimming costs V 0 bases and J 1 base, and their ends lie 9 bases apart. The CDR3 numbers 15 residues from cysteine through phenylalanine. CDR3 DNA only is kept here, 45 bases in frame from base 1. Via the germline V gene, CDR1 is MNHEY and CDR2 SVGAGI.